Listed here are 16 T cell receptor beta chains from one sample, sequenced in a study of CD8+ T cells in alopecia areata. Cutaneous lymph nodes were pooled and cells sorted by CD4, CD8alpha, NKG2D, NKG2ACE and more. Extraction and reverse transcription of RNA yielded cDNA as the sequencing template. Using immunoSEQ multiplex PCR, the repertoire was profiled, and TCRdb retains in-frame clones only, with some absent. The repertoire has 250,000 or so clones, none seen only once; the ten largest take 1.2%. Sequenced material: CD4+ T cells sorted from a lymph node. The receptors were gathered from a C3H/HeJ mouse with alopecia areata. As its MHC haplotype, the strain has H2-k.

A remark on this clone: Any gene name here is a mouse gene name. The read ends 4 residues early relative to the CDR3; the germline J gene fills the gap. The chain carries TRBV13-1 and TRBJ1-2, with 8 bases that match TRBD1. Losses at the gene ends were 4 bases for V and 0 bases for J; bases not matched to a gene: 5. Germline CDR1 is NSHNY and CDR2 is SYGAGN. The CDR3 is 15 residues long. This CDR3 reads CASSNPQGANSDYTF. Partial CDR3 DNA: TGTGCCAGCAGTAACCCACAGGGGGCAAACTCC.

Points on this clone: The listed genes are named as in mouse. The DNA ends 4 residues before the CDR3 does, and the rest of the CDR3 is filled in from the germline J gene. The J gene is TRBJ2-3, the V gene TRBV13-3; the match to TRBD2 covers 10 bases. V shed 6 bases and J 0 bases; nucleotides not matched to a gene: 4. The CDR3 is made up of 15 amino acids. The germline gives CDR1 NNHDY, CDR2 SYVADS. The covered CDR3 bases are TGTGCCAGCAAGACTGGGGGGACTAGTGCAGAA. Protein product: CASKTGGTSAE. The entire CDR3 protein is CASKTGGTSAETLYF.

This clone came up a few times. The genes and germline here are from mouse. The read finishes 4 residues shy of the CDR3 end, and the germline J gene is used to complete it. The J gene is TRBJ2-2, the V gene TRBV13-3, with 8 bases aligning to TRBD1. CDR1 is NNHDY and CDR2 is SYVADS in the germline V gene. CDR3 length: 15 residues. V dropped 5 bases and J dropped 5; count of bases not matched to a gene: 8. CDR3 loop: CASSPRTGRTGQLYF. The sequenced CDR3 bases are TGTGCCAGCAGCCCTCGGACAGGGAGGACCGGG.

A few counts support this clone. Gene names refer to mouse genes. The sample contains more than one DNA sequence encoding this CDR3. CDR3 in amino acids: CTCSAGQSQNTLYF. CDR3 DNA (partial): TGCACCTGCAGTGCAGGACAGAGTCAAAAC. The V and J genes are TRBV1 and TRBJ2-4; D might be TRBD1 (5 bases). The sequenced fragment ends 4 residues before the CDR3 boundary, so the rest is inferred from the germline J gene. V was cut by 1 base and J by 0 bases, with 5 bases left in between. CDR3 length: 14 residues. Germline assignment: CDR1 NSQYPW and CDR2 LRSPGD (reference sequence).

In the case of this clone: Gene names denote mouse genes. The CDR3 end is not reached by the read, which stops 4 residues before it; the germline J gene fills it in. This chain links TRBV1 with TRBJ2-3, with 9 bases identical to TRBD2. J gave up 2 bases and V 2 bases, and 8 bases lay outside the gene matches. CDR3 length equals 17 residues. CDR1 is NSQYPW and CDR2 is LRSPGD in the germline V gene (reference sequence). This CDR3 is CTCSARLGVGDAETLYF. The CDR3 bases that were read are TGCACCTGCAGTGCAAGACTGGGGGTGGGGGATGCAGAA.

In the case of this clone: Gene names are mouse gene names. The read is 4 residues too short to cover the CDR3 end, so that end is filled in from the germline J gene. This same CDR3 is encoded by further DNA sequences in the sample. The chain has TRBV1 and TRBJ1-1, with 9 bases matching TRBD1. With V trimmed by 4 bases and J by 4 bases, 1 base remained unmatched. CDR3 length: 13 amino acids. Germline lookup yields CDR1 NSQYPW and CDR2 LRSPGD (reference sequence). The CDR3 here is CTCSGQGVTEVFF. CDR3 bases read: TGCACCTGCAGTGGACAGGGGGTCACA.

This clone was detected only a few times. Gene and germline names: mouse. Here the CDR3 reads CASSRTRGSTGQLYF. The covered CDR3 bases are TGTGCCAGCAGTAGGACAAGAGGGTCCACCGGG. The chain joins TRBV13-3 to TRBJ2-2; D is possibly TRBD1 (5 bases). The read halts 4 residues ahead of the CDR3 end, with the missing end drawn from the germline J gene. There are 15 residues in the CDR3. Germline V CDR1 and CDR2: NNHDY, SYVADS. The V gene lost 4 bases and the J gene lost 4 bases, with 14 bases spanning the gap.

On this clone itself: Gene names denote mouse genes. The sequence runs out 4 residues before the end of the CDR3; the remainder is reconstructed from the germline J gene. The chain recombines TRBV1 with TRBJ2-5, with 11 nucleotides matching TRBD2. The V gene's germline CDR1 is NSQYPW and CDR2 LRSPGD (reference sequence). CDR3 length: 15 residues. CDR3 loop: CTCSAETGGGDTQYF. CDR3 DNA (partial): TGCACCTGCAGTGCAGAGACTGGGGGGGGAGAC.

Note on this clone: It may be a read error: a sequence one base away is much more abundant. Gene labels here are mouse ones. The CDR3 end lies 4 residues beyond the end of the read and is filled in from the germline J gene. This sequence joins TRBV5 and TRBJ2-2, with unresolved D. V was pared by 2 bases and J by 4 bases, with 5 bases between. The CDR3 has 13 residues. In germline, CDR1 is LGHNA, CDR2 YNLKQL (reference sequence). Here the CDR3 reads CASSQTSTGQLYF. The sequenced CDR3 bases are TGTGCCAGCAGCCAAACAAGCACCGGG.

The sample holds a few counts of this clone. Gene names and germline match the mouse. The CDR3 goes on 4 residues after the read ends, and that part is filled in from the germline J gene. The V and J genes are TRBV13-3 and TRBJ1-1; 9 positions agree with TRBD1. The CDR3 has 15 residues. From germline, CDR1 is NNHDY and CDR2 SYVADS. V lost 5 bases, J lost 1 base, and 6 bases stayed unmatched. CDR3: CASRTPGQGNTEVFF. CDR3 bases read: TGTGCCAGCAGGACACCGGGACAGGGGAACACA.

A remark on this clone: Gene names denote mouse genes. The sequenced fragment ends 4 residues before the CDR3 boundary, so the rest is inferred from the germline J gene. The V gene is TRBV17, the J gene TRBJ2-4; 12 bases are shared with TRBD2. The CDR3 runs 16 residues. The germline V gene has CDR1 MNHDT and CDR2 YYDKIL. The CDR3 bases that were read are TGTGCTAGCAGTAGAGATCCGGGGACTGGGGGGAAC. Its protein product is CASSRDPGTGGN. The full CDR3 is CASSRDPGTGGNTLYF.

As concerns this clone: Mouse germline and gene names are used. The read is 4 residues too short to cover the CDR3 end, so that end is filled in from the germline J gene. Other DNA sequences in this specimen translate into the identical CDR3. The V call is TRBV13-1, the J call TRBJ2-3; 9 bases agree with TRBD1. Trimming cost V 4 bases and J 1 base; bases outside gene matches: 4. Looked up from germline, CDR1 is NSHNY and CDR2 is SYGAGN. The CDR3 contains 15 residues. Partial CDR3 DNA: TGTGCCAGCAGTCCGGACAGGGGCGGTGCAGAA. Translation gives CASSPDRGGAE. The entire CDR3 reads CASSPDRGGAETLYF.

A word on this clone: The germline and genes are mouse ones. CDR3 DNA, as far as it was read: TGTGCCAGCAGTGCAGCTAGTGCAGAA. Translating gives CASSAASAE. The full CDR3 is CASSAASAETLYF. The V gene is TRBV13-1, the J gene TRBJ2-3; no reliable D call. The read comes to an end 4 residues before the CDR3 does, leaving the germline J gene to fill in the end. In germline, CDR1 is NSHNY, CDR2 SYGAGN. V lost 3 bases, J lost 0 bases, and 5 bases lay in between. This CDR3 is 13 amino acids long.

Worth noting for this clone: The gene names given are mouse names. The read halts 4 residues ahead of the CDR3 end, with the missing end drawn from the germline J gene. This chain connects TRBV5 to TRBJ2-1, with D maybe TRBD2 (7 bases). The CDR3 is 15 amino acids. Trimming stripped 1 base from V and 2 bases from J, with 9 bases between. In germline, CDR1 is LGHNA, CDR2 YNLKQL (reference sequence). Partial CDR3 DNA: TGTGCCAGCAGCCAAGGGGGGGCTTACTATGCT. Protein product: CASSQGGAYYA. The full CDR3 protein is CASSQGGAYYAEQFF.

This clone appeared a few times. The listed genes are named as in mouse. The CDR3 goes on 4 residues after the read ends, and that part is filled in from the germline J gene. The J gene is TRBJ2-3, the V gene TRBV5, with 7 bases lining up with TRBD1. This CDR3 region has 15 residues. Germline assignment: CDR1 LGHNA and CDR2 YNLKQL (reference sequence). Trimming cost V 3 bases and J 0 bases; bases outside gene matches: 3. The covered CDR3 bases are TGTGCCAGCAGCCACGACAGGGCTAGTGCAGAA. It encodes CASSHDRASAE. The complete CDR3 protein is CASSHDRASAETLYF.

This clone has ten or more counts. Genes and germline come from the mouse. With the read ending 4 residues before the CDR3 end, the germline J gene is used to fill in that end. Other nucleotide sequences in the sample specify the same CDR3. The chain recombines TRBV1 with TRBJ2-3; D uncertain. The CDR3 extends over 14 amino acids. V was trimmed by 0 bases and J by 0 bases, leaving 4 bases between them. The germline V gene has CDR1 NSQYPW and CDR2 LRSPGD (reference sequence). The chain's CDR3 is CTCSADGSAETLYF. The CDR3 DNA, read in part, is TGCACCTGCAGTGCAGATGGGAGTGCAGAA. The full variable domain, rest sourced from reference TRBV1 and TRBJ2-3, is VTLLEQNPRWRLVPRGQAVNLRCILKNSQYPWMSWYQQDLQKQLQWLFTLRSPGDKEVKSLPGADYLATRVTDTELRLQVANMSQGRTLYCTCSADGSAETLYFGSGTRLTVL.